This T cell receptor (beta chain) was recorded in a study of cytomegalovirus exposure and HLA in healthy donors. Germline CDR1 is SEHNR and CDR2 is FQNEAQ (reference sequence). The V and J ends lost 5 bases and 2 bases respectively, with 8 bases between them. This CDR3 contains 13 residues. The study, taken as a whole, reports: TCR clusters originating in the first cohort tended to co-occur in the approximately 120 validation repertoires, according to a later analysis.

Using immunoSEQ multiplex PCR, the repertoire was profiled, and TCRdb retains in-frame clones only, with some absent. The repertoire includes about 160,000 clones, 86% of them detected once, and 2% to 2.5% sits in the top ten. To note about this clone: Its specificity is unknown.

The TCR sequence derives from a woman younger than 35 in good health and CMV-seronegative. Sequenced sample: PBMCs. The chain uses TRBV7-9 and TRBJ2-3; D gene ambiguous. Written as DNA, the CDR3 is TGTGCCAGCAGCGACCAGGCCACAGATACGCAGTATTTT. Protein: CASSDQATDTQYF. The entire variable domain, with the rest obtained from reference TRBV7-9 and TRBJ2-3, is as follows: DTGVSQNPRHKITKRGQNVTFRCDPISEHNRLYWYRQTLGQGPEFLTYFQNEAQLEKSRLLSDRFSAERPKGSFSTLEIQRTEQGDSAMYLCASSDQATDTQYFGPGTRLTVL.